This T cell receptor beta chain emerged from a study of radiation and T cells in renal cell carcinoma. The repertoire was sequenced with immunoSEQ multiplex PCR; TCRdb's copy has only in-frame clones and lacks some. The table records around 120,000 clones, about 81% of them present only once. Time point of the sample: blood 2 weeks post-SBRT. Treatment of the sample: 15 Gy SBRT to primary tumor, nephrectomy 4 weeks later. The germline gives CDR1 SGDLS, CDR2 YYNGEE. The CDR3 covers 13 residues. V lost 4 bases and J 5 bases, leaving 12 bases between the germline ends. The sequence came from a woman aged 55-69 years with renal cell carcinoma. The input for sequencing was blood, taken from a patient whose treatment included radiotherapy and nephrectomy. The V gene is TRBV9, the J gene TRBJ2-5; a weak D match, TRBD2 (6 bases). CDR3 in DNA: TGTGCCAGCAGCCTACTAGGAGGGGAGACCCAGTACTTC. As protein: CASSLLGGETQYF.